These 25 T cell receptor beta chains originate from one sample sequenced in a study of blood T cell repertoires in COVID-19. Data came from immunoSEQ multiplex PCR; TCRdb stores just in-frame clones and leaves some out. The sample shows about 160,000 clones, around 79% of them seen only once. The specimen was peripheral blood. Receptors were obtained from a woman between 55 and 75 years old with COVID-19, enrolled during active disease.

This chain links TRBV9 with TRBJ1-2; 7 bases match TRBD1. The V gene end was trimmed by 0 bases and the J gene end by 4 bases; junction bases not matched to a gene: 6. The CDR3 sequence is 15 residues long. Germline V CDR1 and CDR2: SGDLS, YYNGEE. The CDR3 sequence is CASSVEEGAAYGYTF. The CDR3 bases are TGTGCCAGCAGCGTAGAGGAGGGGGCGGCCTATGGCTACACCTTC.

The chain is built from TRBV7-2 and TRBJ2-7, with a tentative D call TRBD1 (6 bases). This CDR3 is 13 amino acids long. Germline CDR1 reads SGHTA; CDR2 reads FQGNSA. Trimming shortened V by 3 bases and J by 2 bases, and 8 bases separated the two germline ends. The CDR3 here is CASSLGAPYEQYF. The CDR3 nucleotides read TGTGCCAGCAGCTTGGGGGCGCCCTACGAGCAGTACTTC. Full variable domain (rest looked up from reference TRBV7-2 and TRBJ2-7): GAGVSQSPSNKVTEKGKDVELRCDPISGHTALYWYRQSLGQGLEFLIYFQGNSAPDKSGLPSDRFSAERTGGSVSTLTIQRTQQEDSAVYLCASSLGAPYEQYFGPGTRLTVT.

V usage is TRBV7-3 and J usage is TRBJ2-1, with D perhaps matching TRBD1 (6 bases). The germline V gene has CDR1 SGHTA and CDR2 FQGTGA. The CDR3 runs 14 residues. Trimming cost V 5 bases and J 8 bases, with 16 bases left between them. The CDR3 loop reads CASSPLSGDDEQFF. The CDR3 bases are TGTGCCAGCAGCCCCCTCTCAGGGGACGATGAGCAGTTCTTC.

This clone was observed a few times. J is TRBJ1-1 and V is TRBV27; D gene uncertain. The length of the CDR3 is 16 residues. Trimming removed 2 bases at V and 5 bases at J, with 18 bases between. Germline V gene sequence: CDR1 MNHEY, CDR2 SMNVEV (reference sequence). DNA for the CDR3: TGTGCCAGCAGTTTAAATGGCGGGGTTCTGGGGACTGAAGCTTTCTTT. It yields the protein CASSLNGGVLGTEAFF.

The rearrangement joins TRBV27 to TRBJ2-3, with a possible D match to TRBD1 (6 bases). CDR1 and CDR2 (germline): MNHEY, SMNVEV (reference sequence). The CDR3 spans 18 residues. V gave up 3 bases and J gave up 1 base, with 20 bases separating them. In DNA, the CDR3 is TGTGCCAGCAGTTTCACAGGGTATGGAGCACAACGCACAGATACGCAGTATTTT. Translating it yields CASSFTGYGAQRTDTQYF.

V is TRBV19 and J is TRBJ2-5, with 8 bases aligning to TRBD2. CDR3 length: 15 amino acids. The junction had 9 bases not matched to a gene; V was cut back by 5 bases and J by 4 bases. Germline V gene sequence: CDR1 LNHDA, CDR2 SQIVND (reference sequence). CDR3: CASSVVLAAGETQYF. In DNA, the CDR3 is TGTGCCAGTAGTGTCGTACTAGCGGCTGGAGAGACCCAGTACTTC.

V and J are TRBV30 and TRBJ1-3; 7 nucleotides align to TRBD1. CDR1 and CDR2 (germline): GTSNPN, SVGIG (reference sequence). The CDR3 is 15 amino acids. With V trimmed by 3 bases and J by 0 bases, 5 bases remained unmatched. CDR3 coding DNA: TGTGCCTGGAGCGGACAGGCCTTCTCTGGAAACACCATATATTTT. It is translated as CAWSGQAFSGNTIYF.

The chain uses TRBV2 and TRBJ2-5, with TRBD2 identical over 7 bases. Germline trimming cut 0 bases from V and 3 bases from J; bases unmatched to any gene: 7. The germline V gene encodes CDR1 SNHLY and CDR2 FYNNEI. The CDR3 length is 16 residues. The CDR3 here is CASSEALRLAEETQYF. In DNA, the CDR3 is TGTGCCAGCAGTGAAGCGCTTCGGCTAGCGGAAGAGACCCAGTACTTC.

About this clone itself: An end of the junction differs from the germline gene, which may be a read error. The chain joins TRBV19 to TRBJ2-1; 10 positions match TRBD2. CDR3 length: 14 residues. CDR1 is LNHDA and CDR2 is SQIVND in the germline V gene (reference sequence). The CDR3 region has the DNA TGTGCCAGTAGGATAGCGGGAGGTCAGGATGAGCAGTTCTTC. Its translation is CASRIAGGQDEQFF.

This clone was counted ten times or more. The rearrangement links TRBV29-1 to TRBJ1-2; TRBD1 matches at 9 bases. The CDR3 has 13 residues. Germline-derived CDR1 and CDR2 are SQVTM and ANQGSEA. J was trimmed by 7 bases and V by 6 bases; bases with no gene match: 9. This chain's CDR3 is CSVKNTGGSGYTF. DNA for the CDR3: TGCAGCGTAAAGAATACAGGGGGCTCTGGCTACACCTTC.

This clone was picked up a small number of times. The chain employs TRBV6-5 and TRBJ1-2; TRBD1 aligns across 7 bases. The trim removed 2 bases at V and 3 bases at J, leaving 9 bases unmatched. This CDR3 region has 16 residues. From germline, CDR1 is MNHEY and CDR2 SVGAGI. The CDR3 DNA sequence: TGTGCCAGCAGTTACACCCGGGACAGCCACTACTATGGCTACACCTTC. This sequence encodes CASSYTRDSHYYGYTF.

The chain carries TRBV7-8 and TRBJ2-7, with a weak D call TRBD1 (6 bases). This CDR3 has 14 amino acids. Trimming took 1 base from V and 1 from J, leaving 8 bases between them. Germline V lookup: CDR1 SGHVS, CDR2 FQNEAQ. The CDR3 sequence: CASSLGQASYEQYF. Here the CDR3 DNA reads TGTGCCAGCAGCTTAGGACAGGCTTCCTACGAGCAGTACTTC.

The DNA of the CDR3 is TGTGCCAGCAGCGTATTGGACAGCACCGGGGAGCTGTTTTTT. This sequence encodes CASSVLDSTGELFF. This chain uses TRBV9 with TRBJ2-2, with D maybe TRBD1 (6 bases). V was trimmed by 1 base and J by 4 bases, leaving 8 bases between them. The CDR3 sequence is 14 residues long. Germline assignment: CDR1 SGDLS and CDR2 YYNGEE.

The rearrangement joins TRBV18 to TRBJ2-1; 13 bases align to TRBD2. The V gene's germline CDR1 is KGHSH and CDR2 LQKENI. V dropped 6 bases and J dropped 6; count of bases not matched to a gene: 8. This CDR3 contains 16 residues. This chain's CDR3 is CASSPELAGGGNEQFF. CDR3 nucleotide sequence: TGTGCCAGCTCCCCGGAACTAGCGGGAGGGGGCAATGAGCAGTTCTTC.

The chain employs TRBV2 and TRBJ1-6; D gene unclear. The CDR3 has 13 amino acids. CDR1 is SNHLY, CDR2 FYNNEI, per germline. V lost 1 base, J lost 14 bases, and 12 bases lay in between. The CDR3 sequence is CASSEGSSRSLHF. CDR3 DNA sequence: TGTGCCAGCAGTGAAGGGAGCTCCCGGTCCCTCCACTTT.

The chain combines TRBV30 with TRBJ2-1; the match to TRBD1 covers 9 bases. With 1 base clipped from V and 1 base from J, the junction kept 2 bases outside the gene matches. CDR3 size: 15 residues. The V gene's germline CDR1 is GTSNPN and CDR2 SVGIG (reference sequence). The CDR3 protein is CAWSGTGESYNEQFF. In DNA, the CDR3 is TGTGCCTGGAGTGGGACAGGGGAGTCCTACAATGAGCAGTTCTTC. Together with reference TRBV30 and TRBJ2-1, the CDR3 gives the full variable domain: SQTIHQWPATLVQPVGSPLSLECTVEGTSNPNLYWYRQAAGRGLQLLFYSVGIGQISSEVPQNLSASRPQDRQFILSSKKLLLSDSGFYLCAWSGTGESYNEQFFGPGTRLTVL.

The table lists this clone with a count of one. The V call is TRBV7-9, the J call TRBJ2-7; maybe TRBD1 (6 bases). The V gene's germline CDR1 is SEHNR and CDR2 FQNEAQ (reference sequence). V was trimmed by 5 bases and J by 9 bases, leaving 14 bases between them. The CDR3 sequence is 12 residues long. The CDR3 reads CASSPTGQLQYV. In DNA form, the CDR3 reads TGTGCCAGCAGCCCAACCGGACAGCTGCAGTACGTC.

This clone came up a few times. V and J are TRBV12-3 or TRBV12-4 and TRBJ1-2; TRBD1 is a possible D gene (6 bases). The V gene lost 2 bases and the J gene lost 7 bases, with 8 bases spanning the gap. The CDR3 has 12 amino acids. The CDR3 spells CASSLQGFGYTF. CDR3 nucleotide sequence: TGTGCCAGCAGTTTACAGGGGTTTGGCTACACCTTC.

The chain couples TRBV29-1 to TRBJ2-3; possibly TRBD2 for D (6 bases). Germline CDR1 reads SQVTM; CDR2 reads ANQGSEA. Trimming removed 8 bases at V and 3 bases at J, with 18 bases between. This CDR3 is built from 14 residues. The CDR3 region is CSLGRYEGTDTQYF. CDR3 sequence (DNA): TGCAGCCTGGGGAGGTATGAGGGGACAGATACGCAGTATTTT.

This clone has only one observation. CDR3 DNA sequence: TGTGCCAGCCTCGGACTAGCGGGAGTGTTGGAGCAGTACTTC. Translating gives CASLGLAGVLEQYF. The chain joins TRBV2 to TRBJ2-7; 13 bases align to TRBD2. V lost 8 bases to trimming and J lost 7 bases; unmatched junction nucleotides: 8. This CDR3 is built from 14 residues. Germline V lookup: CDR1 SNHLY, CDR2 FYNNEI.

This clone was seen just once. V is TRBV3-1 (or the pseudogene TRBV3-2) and J is TRBJ2-1; the match to TRBD2 covers 11 bases. The length of the CDR3 is 15 residues. Germline V gene data show CDR1 as LGHDT and CDR2 as YNNKEL (reference sequence). Germline trimming cut 5 bases from V and 6 bases from J; bases unmatched to any gene: 6. Here the CDR3 DNA reads TGTGCCAGCAGCTATCTAGCGGGGGGCGGCAATGAGCAGTTCTTC. It codes for CASSYLAGGGNEQFF.

The chain employs TRBV7-9 and TRBJ1-3; D is possibly TRBD1 (6 bases). Per germline, CDR1 SEHNR and CDR2 FQNEAQ (reference sequence). The CDR3 is 16 amino acids. V shed 1 base and J shed 4 bases, with 14 bases lying between them. The CDR3 DNA is TGTGCCAGCAGCTTAGTGGATCAGGGGAGAGGAAACACCATATATTTT. Translating it yields CASSLVDQGRGNTIYF.

V usage is TRBV5-4 and J usage is TRBJ2-1; TRBD2 matches 13 bases. This CDR3 is built from 14 residues. The V gene's germline CDR1 is SGHNT and CDR2 YYREEE (reference sequence). V lost 2 bases to trimming and J lost 10 bases; unmatched junction nucleotides: 3. This chain's CDR3 is CASSLTSGRAEQFF. DNA for the CDR3: TGTGCCAGCAGCTTAACTAGCGGGAGGGCAGAGCAGTTCTTC.

V usage is TRBV6-6 and J usage is TRBJ1-1, with unresolved D. The CDR3 runs to 14 residues. CDR1 is MNHNY, CDR2 SVGAGI, per germline (reference sequence). Trimming pared 7 bases from V and 1 base from J, leaving 13 bases between. The DNA of the CDR3 is TGTGCCAGCACCCACGGGAAGGGGAACACTGAAGCTTTCTTT. It codes for CASTHGKGNTEAFF.

The chain carries TRBV3-1 (or the pseudogene TRBV3-2) and TRBJ1-3; tentative D call: TRBD1 (5 bases). Per the germline V gene, CDR1 is LGHDT and CDR2 is YNNKEL (reference sequence). CDR3 length equals 14 residues. Trimming shortened V by 0 bases and J by 8 bases, and 11 bases separated the two germline ends. Written as DNA, the CDR3 is TGTGCCAGCAGCCAAGATCGGCGGGGGGACACCATATATTTT. Its protein is CASSQDRRGDTIYF.